The 17 T cell receptor beta chains in this list originate from one sample, sequenced in a study of T cell responses to AZD1222 COVID-19 vaccine. Produced via immunoSEQ multiplex PCR; TCRdb's table is partial and in-frame only. The sample gives around 180,000 clones, roughly 92% of which show up once; less than 11% is in the top ten. Source: peripheral blood, taken on day 0 of AZD1222 vaccination. These receptors were taken from an adult in good health.

The chain recombines TRBV18 with TRBJ1-1, with TRBD1 matching 7 bases. This CDR3 has 14 residues. Germline V gives CDR1 KGHSH, CDR2 LQKENI. Losses at the gene ends were 0 bases for V and 4 bases for J; bases not matched to a gene: 2. The chain's CDR3 is CASSPPSGGTEAFF. The CDR3 DNA reads TGTGCCAGCTCACCACCGTCAGGGGGCACTGAAGCTTTCTTT.

The J gene is TRBJ2-7, the V gene TRBV7-2; D is perhaps TRBD1 (5 bases). Germline values: CDR1 SGHTA, CDR2 FQGNSA. This CDR3 spans 16 amino acids. The ends were cut back, 4 bases at V and 3 bases at J, with 19 bases in the middle. The CDR3 loop is CASSSAGSGKGYEQYF. CDR3 in DNA: TGTGCCAGCAGCTCTGCAGGGTCCGGAAAAGGCTACGAGCAGTACTTC.

The chain links TRBV28 to TRBJ1-6; D unresolved. CDR1 MDHEN and CDR2 SYDVKM come from the germline V gene. The CDR3 runs to 15 residues. V was clipped by 6 bases and J by 10 bases, with 19 bases between them. CDR3 coding DNA: TGTGCCAGCAGAACACCGGGCTCGAAGGTATCACCCCTCCACTTT. It is translated as CASRTPGSKVSPLHF.

The rearrangement joins TRBV25-1 to TRBJ1-2, with 8 positions matching TRBD1. This CDR3 contains 12 residues. Germline loops: CDR1 MGHDK, CDR2 SYGVNS. With V trimmed by 9 bases and J by 2 bases, 2 bases remained unmatched. CDR3 residues: CARDRENYGYTF. The CDR3 DNA follows: TGTGCCAGGGACAGGGAAAACTATGGCTACACCTTC.

This sequence joins TRBV10-3 and TRBJ1-1; D gene unclear. V was cut by 4 bases and J by 1 base, with 7 bases left in between. Germline loops: CDR1 ENHRY, CDR2 SYGVKD. The CDR3 runs 13 residues. In DNA form, the CDR3 reads TGTGCCATCAGTGGAACAGAGAACACTGAAGCTTTCTTT. As protein: CAISGTENTEAFF.

The J gene is TRBJ1-2, the V gene TRBV7-2; possibly TRBD1 for D (6 bases). V lost 1 base and J lost 6, with 18 bases in between. Germline V gives CDR1 SGHTA, CDR2 FQGNSA. The CDR3 sequence is 16 residues long. CDR3 residues: CASSLGSRGRSDGYTF. CDR3 in DNA: TGTGCCAGCAGCTTAGGTTCCAGGGGCAGGTCCGATGGCTACACCTTC.

The chain is built from TRBV29-1 and TRBJ1-3, with 8 bases aligning to TRBD1. Losses at the gene ends were 2 bases for V and 1 base for J; bases not matched to a gene: 7. This CDR3 spans 16 amino acids. CDR1 is SQVTM and CDR2 is ANQGSEA in the germline V gene. The CDR3 loop is CSVEPGQGGSGNTIYF. The CDR3 DNA is TGCAGCGTTGAACCCGGACAGGGTGGATCTGGAAACACCATATATTTT.

V is TRBV28 and J is TRBJ1-3; D remains unclear. Germline CDR1 is MDHEN and CDR2 is SYDVKM. Trimming left V 6 bases short and J 0 bases short, with 9 bases between. The CDR3 is 14 residues long. CDR3 DNA: TGTGCCAGCAGGGTGGTTTACTCTGGAAACACCATATATTTT. Its protein is CASRVVYSGNTIYF.

The DNA for the CDR3 is TGTGCCAGCAGTTCCAGGGGAAGAGGGATGAACACTGAAGCTTTCTTT. This translates into CASSSRGRGMNTEAFF. This chain joins TRBV27 and TRBJ1-1; D is possibly TRBD1 (6 bases). V was clipped by 4 bases and J by 0 bases, with 15 bases between them. The CDR3 is 16 amino acids. Germline V gene sequence: CDR1 MNHEY, CDR2 SMNVEV (reference sequence).

The V and J genes are TRBV5-8 and TRBJ1-1; the D gene is possibly TRBD1 (6 bases). The CDR3 sequence is 15 residues long. Trimming took 4 bases from V and 1 from J, leaving 14 bases between them. Germline CDR1 and CDR2: SGHTS and YDEGEE. CDR3: CASSTQAGANTEAFF. DNA of the CDR3: TGTGCCAGCAGCACCCAGGCAGGGGCGAACACTGAAGCTTTCTTT.

The J gene is TRBJ2-1, the V gene TRBV12-3 or TRBV12-4; no firm D call. V lost 3 bases and J lost 7, with 7 bases in between. There are 12 residues in the CDR3. The CDR3 DNA follows: TGTGCCAGCAGTTTCCGCGAGAATGAGCAGTTCTTC. Protein product: CASSFRENEQFF.

The chain carries TRBV7-2 and TRBJ1-1; D unclear. V lost 5 bases, J lost 1 base, and 8 bases lay in between. Germline CDR1 SGHTA, CDR2 FQGNSA. This CDR3 has 13 amino acids. CDR3 sequence reads: CASSPVGNTEAFF. CDR3 bases: TGTGCCAGCAGCCCAGTTGGGAACACTGAAGCTTTCTTT.

The rearrangement uses TRBV6-4 and TRBJ1-1; the D is unclear. Germline V gives CDR1 MRHNA, CDR2 SNTAGT. The V gene lost 0 bases and the J gene lost 1 base, with 3 bases spanning the gap. The CDR3 has 13 amino acids. DNA for the CDR3: TGTGCCAGCAGTGACTCGGGGAACACTGAAGCTTTCTTT. Its translation is CASSDSGNTEAFF.

The chain carries TRBV7-9 and TRBJ1-2; 9 nucleotides align to TRBD1. Germline loops: CDR1 SEHNR, CDR2 FQNEAQ (reference sequence). This CDR3 region has 14 residues. Unmatched junction bases numbered 13, after V lost 5 bases and J lost 12 bases. The CDR3 DNA sequence: TGTGCCAGCAGCGCCCTCCGGGGACAGGGTGGGAACACCTTC. Translating it yields CASSALRGQGGNTF.

Here the CDR3 reads CASSFPNQPQHF. The CDR3 DNA reads as TGTGCCAGCAGCTTCCCCAATCAGCCCCAGCATTTT. The genes are TRBV7-6 and TRBJ1-5; D gene unclear. V dropped 3 bases and J dropped 3 bases, with 3 bases sitting between them. From germline, CDR1 is SGHVS and CDR2 FNYEAQ. The CDR3 is 12 residues long.

This clone was counted a few times. The gene calls are TRBV6-5 and TRBJ2-5; TRBD1 might be the D (6 bases). V dropped 4 bases and J dropped 2 bases, with 11 bases sitting between them. The CDR3 runs to 14 residues. Germline V gene lookup returns CDR1 MNHEY and CDR2 SVGAGI. The CDR3 DNA follows: TGTGCCAGCAGTTCCCGGACAGTGCAAGAGACCCAGTACTTC. Its translation is CASSSRTVQETQYF.

The gene calls are TRBV6-5 and TRBJ2-1, with 9 bases that match TRBD1. J was trimmed by 2 bases and V by 5 bases; bases with no gene match: 4. Per the germline V gene, CDR1 is MNHEY and CDR2 is SVGAGI. The CDR3 sequence is 15 residues long. CDR3 bases: TGTGCCAGCAGTATAGGGACAGGGACCTACAATGAGCAGTTCTTC. Protein: CASSIGTGTYNEQFF.